Presented here are 26 T cell receptor beta chains from one specimen sequenced in a study of radiotherapy plus CTLA-4 blockade in lung cancer. Libraries were prepared by immunoSEQ multiplex PCR; TCRdb keeps only in-frame clonotypes and omits some of them. The table includes more than 25,000 clones, around three quarters detected once. This specimen consisted of peripheral blood, obtained from a patient treated with radiotherapy plus ipilimumab. These receptors originate from a human donor with non-small cell lung cancer that progressed on radiotherapy plus ipilimumab.

A single count supports this clone. V is TRBV5-1 and J is TRBJ2-5; 10 positions match TRBD2. The CDR3 consists of 15 residues. The germline V gene encodes CDR1 SGHRS and CDR2 YFSETQ. The trim removed 0 bases at V and 5 bases at J, leaving 4 bases unmatched. The CDR3, as DNA: TGCGCCAGCAGCTTGGGAGGAGCGGGAGGGGAGACCCAGTACTTC. Translating it yields CASSLGGAGGETQYF.

The gene calls are TRBV10-2 and TRBJ2-1, with 10 positions matching TRBD2. This CDR3 is built from 15 residues. CDR1 is WSHSY and CDR2 is SAAADI in the germline V gene. With 3 bases clipped from V and 7 bases from J, the junction kept 6 bases outside the gene matches. This CDR3 reads CASSDPGLASNEQFF. The CDR3 nucleotides are TGCGCCAGCAGTGATCCGGGACTAGCGTCAAATGAGCAGTTCTTC.

The rearrangement joins TRBV5-1 to TRBJ2-1; tentatively, D is TRBD2 (5 bases). The CDR3 loop spans 16 amino acids. Germline V CDR1 and CDR2: SGHRS, YFSETQ. V shed 0 bases and J shed 0 bases, with 10 bases lying between them. CDR3 nucleotide sequence: TGCGCCAGCAGCTTGGGAGCGGTGAGCTCCTACAATGAGCAGTTCTTC. Its translation is CASSLGAVSSYNEQFF.

The CDR3 sequence is CASSDSYGQGADTQYF. CDR3 nucleotide sequence: TGTGCCAGCTCCGACTCTTATGGACAGGGGGCAGATACGCAGTATTTT. The V gene is TRBV2, the J gene TRBJ2-3, with 10 positions matching TRBD1. V lost 8 bases to trimming and J lost 4 bases; unmatched junction nucleotides: 12. The CDR3 sequence is 16 residues long. Germline CDR1 is SNHLY and CDR2 is FYNNEI.

In DNA form, the CDR3 reads TGCGCCAGCAGCCAGACAGGGGGCGCAGATACGCAGTATTTT. Residues: CASSQTGGADTQYF. J is TRBJ2-3 and V is TRBV4-1; 10 nucleotides align to TRBD1. Germline-derived CDR1 and CDR2 are MGHRA and YSYEKL. The V segment lost 3 bases and the J segment 4 bases; nucleotides outside the gene matches: 1. CDR3 length: 14 amino acids.

The chain has TRBV7-8 and TRBJ1-2; 7 nucleotides align to TRBD1. CDR3 size: 13 residues. Germline values: CDR1 SGHVS, CDR2 FQNEAQ. V shed 8 bases, J shed 11 bases, and the junction held 14 bases outside the gene matches. The CDR3 DNA reads as TGTGCCAGCGCTGGGGGGACAGTTGCGAGTTACACCTTC. It encodes CASAGGTVASYTF.

V gene TRBV30 combines with J gene TRBJ2-2; possibly TRBD1 or TRBD2 for D (5 bases each). This CDR3 has 14 residues. V lost 5 bases to trimming and J lost 4 bases, with 14 bases between them. CDR1 and CDR2 from the germline V gene are GTSNPN and SVGIG (reference sequence). The CDR3 region is CAWEGRPSTGELFF. The CDR3 nucleotides are TGTGCCTGGGAGGGACGGCCGAGCACCGGGGAGCTGTTTTTT.

This clone ranks as large. This sequence joins TRBV6-5 and TRBJ1-1, with D possibly matching TRBD1 (6 bases). This CDR3 is built from 14 residues. The germline V and J ends were trimmed by 2 bases and 2 bases, with 9 bases remaining between them. Germline V gene lookup returns CDR1 MNHEY and CDR2 SVGAGI. The CDR3 DNA sequence: TGTGCCAGCAGTTACGGGGGGCAAAACACTGAAGCTTTCTTT. Protein product: CASSYGGQNTEAFF.

In its sample, this clone was seen a few times. The rearrangement links TRBV10-3 to TRBJ2-3; 9 bases match TRBD2. Germline CDR1 and CDR2: ENHRY and SYGVKD. The CDR3 spans 15 residues. The J segment lost 8 bases and the V segment lost 3 bases, leaving 9 bases of the junction unmatched. CDR3 sequence reads: CAISETSSGESTQYF. CDR3 nucleotide sequence: TGTGCCATCAGTGAAACCTCTAGCGGGGAGTCTACGCAGTATTTT.

This clone was seen more than once but under ten times. This rearrangement joins TRBV5-1 to TRBJ2-1; 13 nucleotides line up with TRBD2. V lost 4 bases and J lost 6; bases outside the gene matches: 4. CDR3 size: 15 residues. The V gene's germline CDR1 is SGHRS and CDR2 YFSETQ. CDR3 nucleotide sequence: TGCGCCAGCAGCCCCGGACTAGCGGGGGCCAATGAGCAGTTCTTC. Translated, it gives CASSPGLAGANEQFF.

This rearrangement joins TRBV13 to TRBJ2-7; D gene unclear. CDR3 length: 14 amino acids. CDR1 PRHDT and CDR2 FYEKMQ come from the germline V gene (reference sequence). V was shortened by 5 bases and J by 2 bases, with 13 bases between the two germline ends. CDR3 sequence reads: CASSTPDGTYEQYF. Written as DNA, the CDR3 is TGTGCCAGCAGCACGCCCGACGGAACCTACGAGCAGTACTTC.

The rearrangement joins TRBV19 to TRBJ2-4; D gene unclear. The germline gives CDR1 LNHDA, CDR2 SQIVND (reference sequence). This CDR3 has 13 residues. Trimming cost V 0 bases and J 6 bases, with 6 bases left between them. The CDR3 bases are TGTGCCAGTAGTATAGATGGGGTAAACATTCAGTACTTC. Protein: CASSIDGVNIQYF.

The J gene is TRBJ2-1, the V gene TRBV6-5; 11 nucleotides align to TRBD2. With V trimmed by 6 bases and J by 7 bases, 8 bases remained unmatched. Germline loops: CDR1 MNHEY, CDR2 SVGAGI. CDR3 length: 15 amino acids. The DNA of the CDR3 is TGTGCCAGCAGCCCTCCGGGACTAGCGGATAATGAGCAGTTCTTC. This encodes CASSPPGLADNEQFF.

The V gene is TRBV29-1, the J gene TRBJ2-7; 9 nucleotides agree with TRBD2. The CDR3 runs to 12 residues. Trimming at V came to 5 bases and at J to 6 bases, leaving 5 bases not matched to a gene. The germline CDR1 and CDR2 sequences are SQVTM and ANQGSEA. The CDR3 region has the DNA TGCAGCGTTTCCGGGACTAGCTTCGAGCAGTACTTC. Protein: CSVSGTSFEQYF.

The rearrangement uses TRBV9 and TRBJ2-1, with D possibly being TRBD1 (6 bases). Trimming pared 0 bases from V and 0 bases from J, leaving 7 bases between. The length of the CDR3 is 15 residues. Germline lookup yields CDR1 SGDLS and CDR2 YYNGEE. DNA for the CDR3: TGTGCCAGCAGCGTAGAGGGGGTCTCCTACAATGAGCAGTTCTTC. Translation gives CASSVEGVSYNEQFF. Complete variable domain (other parts from reference TRBV9 and TRBJ2-1): DSGVTQTPKHLITATGQRVTLRCSPRSGDLSVYWYQQSLDQGLQFLIQYYNGEERAKGNILERFSAQQFPDLHSELNLSSLELGDSALYFCASSVEGVSYNEQFFGPGTRLTVL.

In this sample, this clone turned up a few times. For the CDR3, the DNA is TGTGCCAGCAGCCCGAGAACAGGGGAAGGGGACAATGAGCAGTTCTTC. It specifies CASSPRTGEGDNEQFF. The chain combines TRBV9 with TRBJ2-1, with 7 positions matching TRBD1. The trim removed 4 bases at V and 5 bases at J, leaving 12 bases unmatched. The CDR3 has 16 residues. Per the germline V gene, CDR1 is SGDLS and CDR2 is YYNGEE.

This clone was found a few times. V is TRBV7-9 and J is TRBJ2-7; D perhaps matches TRBD2 (7 bases). The V and J ends lost 6 bases and 0 bases respectively, with 12 bases between them. Germline V CDR1 and CDR2: SEHNR, FQNEAQ (reference sequence). The CDR3 runs 14 residues. This CDR3 reads CASSRGGNSYEQYF. DNA for the CDR3: TGTGCCAGCAGTAGGGGGGGGAACTCCTACGAGCAGTACTTC.

As to this clone: Given the absence of the conserved phenylalanine or tryptophan at the CDR3 end, a read error is likely. The chain links TRBV2 to TRBJ1-1; D is unresolved. The CDR3 totals 11 residues. Trimming removed 6 bases from V and 6 bases from J, with 8 bases in between. Germline lookup yields CDR1 SNHLY and CDR2 FYNNEI. The CDR3 here is CASRVQPEAFL. DNA of the CDR3: TGTGCCAGCAGAGTACAACCTGAAGCTTTCCTT.

The chain joins TRBV5-1 to TRBJ2-1; unclear D gene. The CDR3 length is 15 residues. Per germline, CDR1 SGHRS and CDR2 YFSETQ. Trimming cost V 0 bases and J 0 bases, with 7 bases left between them. The CDR3 DNA is TGCGCCAGCAGCTTGGTCAGCAGCTCCTACAATGAGCAGTTCTTC. This gives the protein CASSLVSSSYNEQFF.

This clone was detected once. This chain uses TRBV28 with TRBJ1-5; maybe TRBD1 (5 bases). CDR3 length equals 14 residues. Germline V gene sequence: CDR1 MDHEN, CDR2 SYDVKM. Trimming pared 3 bases from V and 4 bases from J, leaving 10 bases between. DNA of the CDR3: TGTGCCAGCAGTTTGGGGGATTTAAATCAGCCCCAGCATTTT. Residues: CASSLGDLNQPQHF.

The chain uses TRBV19 and TRBJ2-7; D might be TRBD1 (5 bases). The V gene's germline CDR1 is LNHDA and CDR2 SQIVND (reference sequence). CDR3 size: 15 residues. Between the trimmed V and J ends, which lost 5 bases and 0 bases, there was a span of 14 bases. CDR3 nucleotide sequence: TGTGCCAGTAGTGGTACAGGTTACAGCTCCTACGAGCAGTACTTC. This codes for CASSGTGYSSYEQYF.

J is TRBJ2-7 and V is TRBV7-8, with TRBD2 matching over 12 bases. CDR3 length equals 15 residues. After removal of 5 bases from V and 7 bases from J, the junction contained 9 bases not matched to a gene. Germline loops: CDR1 SGHVS, CDR2 FQNEAQ. DNA for the CDR3: TGTGCCAGCAGCCCCCTAGCGGGAGGGCCAGGGGAGCAGTACTTC. This translates into CASSPLAGGPGEQYF.

In DNA, the CDR3 is TGTGCCAGCAGTTACGCCGGGAGCTCTGCCTACGAGCAGTACTTC. Encoded protein: CASSYAGSSAYEQYF. V and J are TRBV6-5 and TRBJ2-7, with D possibly being TRBD2 (6 bases). CDR1 is MNHEY, CDR2 SVGAGI, per germline. Trimming removed 2 bases at V and 2 bases at J, with 13 bases between. The CDR3 is 15 amino acids.

The chain is built from TRBV6-1 and TRBJ1-2, with D maybe TRBD1 (5 bases). With 0 bases removed from V and 5 bases from J, the gap between germline ends came to 13 bases. CDR3 length: 15 amino acids. Germline values: CDR1 MNHNS, CDR2 SASEGT. In DNA form, the CDR3 reads TGTGCCAGCAGTGAAGCCGGGGGGATGGGATATGGCTACACCTTC. It is translated as CASSEAGGMGYGYTF.

The gene calls are TRBV10-3 and TRBJ2-1, with D tentatively TRBD2 (5 bases). The CDR3 has 15 amino acids. Trimming took 3 bases from V and 0 from J, leaving 9 bases between them. Germline V gene sequence: CDR1 ENHRY, CDR2 SYGVKD. CDR3 loop: CAISDSVSSYNEQFF. The CDR3 DNA sequence: TGTGCCATCAGTGATAGCGTTTCCTCCTACAATGAGCAGTTCTTC.

CDR3 amino acids: CASSPVVASGGSGPYNEQFF. Written as DNA, the CDR3 is TGCGCCAGCAGCCCGGTGGTGGCTAGCGGGGGTTCCGGCCCTTACAATGAGCAGTTCTTC. The V call is TRBV4-1, the J call TRBJ2-1; TRBD2 matches at 10 bases. Germline trimming cut 4 bases from V and 4 bases from J; bases unmatched to any gene: 19. CDR3 length: 20 residues. Germline CDR1 is MGHRA and CDR2 is YSYEKL.